The sequence of this TCR beta chain was determined in a study of blood T cells in healthy people across ages. PCR was performed a second time for about 7 to 11 cycles using a sample-barcoded 5' primer and a J-beta primer mix. MiXCR was run by TCRdb on the 5' RACE reads, yielding one entry per CDR3 protein. The sample includes about 1,500,000 distinct CDR3 sequences, roughly 40% seen only once; the top ten take approximately 7.9%. Germline-derived CDR1 and CDR2 are LGHNA and YNFKEQ. J gave up 8 bases and V 0 bases, and 7 bases lay outside the gene matches. The CDR3 is 16 amino acids. Sample: blood. This receptor was taken from a woman between 18 and 29 years old in good health. V and J are TRBV4-2 and TRBJ2-1, with 10 nucleotides matching TRBD1. This CDR3 is CASSQEWWDRGDEQFF. The CDR3 DNA is TGTGCCAGCAGCCAAGAATGGTGGGACAGGGGCGATGAGCAGTTCTTC.